One sample yielded the 24 T cell receptor beta chains listed below, sequenced in a study of T-cell reconstitution after alpha-beta-depleted transplantation in children. Unique molecular identifiers were used to barcode this TCRbeta library. TCRdb re-analysed the PCR reads in MiXCR, keeping a single row per CDR3 protein. The repertoire holds around 440,000 distinct CDR3 sequences, with about 11% as singletons. The sequences come from PBMCs, collected before TCRalphabeta/CD19-depleted stem cell transplant. The receptors shown here come from a child under 10 years old with inherited bone marrow failure, due to receive a stem cell transplant.

This clonotype was recorded many times. This sequence joins TRBV30 and TRBJ2-1; 11 bases line up with TRBD2. The CDR3 consists of 15 residues. Trimming removed 0 bases from V and 3 bases from J; junction bases left unmatched: 1. Germline CDR1 reads GTSNPN; CDR2 reads SVGIG (reference sequence). The CDR3: CAWSVTSGVYNEQFF. The CDR3 DNA is TGTGCCTGGAGTGTGACTAGCGGGGTCTACAATGAGCAGTTCTTC.

The CDR3 loop is CASKETGGNEQFF. Written as DNA, the CDR3 is TGTGCCAGTAAGGAGACAGGGGGGAATGAGCAGTTCTTC. V and J are TRBV19 and TRBJ2-1, with 9 bases aligning to TRBD1. Germline V CDR1 and CDR2: LNHDA, SQIVND (reference sequence). This CDR3 has 13 residues. Trimming removed 7 bases from V and 7 bases from J; junction bases left unmatched: 5.

This clonotype was counted ten times or more. The chain links TRBV20-1 to TRBJ2-5, with TRBD1 identical over 7 bases. The CDR3 consists of 18 residues. Germline trimming cut 2 bases from V and 6 bases from J; bases unmatched to any gene: 21. Germline V gene lookup returns CDR1 DFQATT and CDR2 SNEGSKA (reference sequence). DNA of the CDR3: TGCAGTGCTAGACCTGACGAAGGACAGGTTGTCTTTATGAAGACCCAGTACTTC. This codes for CSARPDEGQVVFMKTQYF.

This clonotype was found many times. V usage is TRBV9 and J usage is TRBJ2-7, with D perhaps given as TRBD1 or TRBD2 (6 bases each). CDR1 SGDLS and CDR2 YYNGEE come from the germline V gene. The CDR3 runs 15 residues. V lost 4 bases to trimming and J lost 2 bases, with 16 bases between them. CDR3 in DNA: TGTGCCAGCAGCCCTGGGAGGACAGTAGCCTACGAGCAGTACTTC. It is translated as CASSPGRTVAYEQYF.

At least ten counts were recorded for this clonotype. This chain joins TRBV12-3 or TRBV12-4 and TRBJ1-2, with 7 bases fitting TRBD1. V was pared by 6 bases and J by 3 bases, with 4 bases of the junction left unmatched. This CDR3 region has 13 residues. As DNA, the CDR3 is TGTGCCAGCAGACGCACAGGGGACTATGGCTACACCTTC. This sequence encodes CASRRTGDYGYTF.

The sample holds many counts of this clonotype. The gene calls are TRBV7-9 and TRBJ1-1, with unresolved D. The CDR3 length is 14 residues. Trimming shortened V by 2 bases and J by 1 base, and 8 bases separated the two germline ends. CDR1 is SEHNR, CDR2 FQNEAQ, per germline (reference sequence). The CDR3 reads CASSLHHQNTEAFF. CDR3 nucleotides: TGTGCCAGCAGCTTACATCACCAGAACACTGAAGCTTTCTTT.

This clonotype was seen at least ten times. This chain uses TRBV10-3 with TRBJ1-6; D not certain. V dropped 0 bases and J dropped 0 bases, with 12 bases sitting between them. The CDR3 has 18 residues. Germline CDR1 ENHRY, CDR2 SYGVKD. CDR3 in DNA: TGTGCCATCAGTGAGTCTGTGATCCCGAGCTCCTATAATTCACCCCTCCACTTT. Protein sequence: CAISESVIPSSYNSPLHF.

This clonotype occurred many times. The chain combines TRBV3-1 with TRBJ1-4; D uncertain. The CDR3 is 15 amino acids. Between the trimmed V and J ends, which lost 0 bases and 8 bases, there was a span of 13 bases. The germline gives CDR1 LGHDT, CDR2 YNNKEL (reference sequence). The CDR3 reads CASSQDPREYEKLFF. CDR3 DNA sequence: TGTGCCAGCAGCCAAGATCCTCGGGAATACGAAAAACTGTTTTTT.

At least ten counts were recorded for this clonotype. The rearrangement links TRBV4-3 to TRBJ2-3, with no clear D. The CDR3 runs to 16 residues. Germline-derived CDR1 and CDR2 are LGHNA and YSLEER. The V end lost 1 base, the J end lost 0 bases, and 11 bases lay between the germline ends. The CDR3 loop is CASSQAQVESTDTQYF. CDR3 bases: TGCGCCAGCAGCCAAGCCCAGGTCGAAAGCACAGATACGCAGTATTTT.

This clonotype occurred a few times. The gene calls are TRBV6-2 or TRBV6-3 and TRBJ2-5, with no clear D. V lost 6 bases and J lost 5, with 7 bases in between. Germline CDR1 MNHEY, CDR2 SVGEGT. The CDR3 totals 11 residues. CDR3 bases: TGTGCCAGCAGCCAATTCGAGACCCAGTACTTC. Its protein product is CASSQFETQYF.

This clonotype was counted many times. The J gene is TRBJ2-1, the V gene TRBV7-9; possible D gene TRBD2, 6 bases. Germline CDR1 reads SEHNR; CDR2 reads FQNEAQ (reference sequence). V lost 5 bases and J 1 base, leaving 15 bases between the germline ends. The CDR3 length is 16 residues. The CDR3 DNA reads as TGTGCCAGCAGCCCGCGGACGGGAGAATCCTACAATGAGCAGTTCTTC. It is translated as CASSPRTGESYNEQFF.

The sample holds many counts of this clonotype. This chain uses TRBV7-2 with TRBJ2-7; D not certain. This CDR3 contains 13 residues. Germline CDR1 is SGHTA and CDR2 is FQGNSA. With 4 bases removed from V and 5 bases from J, the gap between germline ends came to 12 bases. The CDR3 here is CASSYSGFDEQYF. In DNA form, the CDR3 reads TGTGCCAGCAGCTATTCTGGGTTCGACGAGCAGTACTTC.

A word on this clonotype: A single base separates this from a much larger clone, so it may be a read error. The V and J genes are TRBV9 and TRBJ2-2, with D tentatively TRBD1 (7 bases). Germline CDR1 is SGDLS and CDR2 is YYNGEE. The CDR3 loop spans 16 amino acids. The CDR3 DNA follows: TGTGCCAGCAGCGTAAATTCTCCCGGGACAGACGGGGGGCTGTTTTTT. It codes for CASSVNSPGTDGGLFF.

This clonotype was recorded many times. The chain carries TRBV20-1 and TRBJ2-1; 7 bases align to TRBD2. Germline CDR1 is DFQATT and CDR2 is SNEGSKA (reference sequence). The CDR3 spans 15 residues. V dropped 6 bases and J dropped 2; count of bases not matched to a gene: 10. CDR3 nucleotides: TGCAGTGCCCCTAGGATTCGGGGGGCCTACAATGAGCAGTTCTTC. It specifies CSAPRIRGAYNEQFF.

The sample holds many counts of this clonotype. V usage is TRBV25-1 and J usage is TRBJ1-4, with D perhaps TRBD1 (5 bases). Looked up from germline, CDR1 is MGHDK and CDR2 is SYGVNS. The CDR3 is made up of 15 amino acids. Trimming left V 4 bases short and J 5 bases short, with 14 bases between. The CDR3 region has the DNA TGTGCCAGCAGTGGGGTCGGGACGGTAAATGAAAAACTGTTTTTT. The encoded protein is CASSGVGTVNEKLFF.

This clonotype was picked up many times. The chain recombines TRBV7-9 with TRBJ2-7; no definite D call. V lost 1 base to trimming and J lost 6 bases, with 7 bases between them. The CDR3 is 12 residues long. Germline-derived CDR1 and CDR2 are SEHNR and FQNEAQ (reference sequence). In nucleotides, the CDR3 is TGTGCCAGCAGCTTAGTGTCTCTCGAGCAGTACTTC. It encodes CASSLVSLEQYF.

The chain has TRBV29-1 and TRBJ2-5; a weak D match, TRBD1 (5 bases). Trimming cost V 4 bases and J 5 bases, with 20 bases left between them. Germline loops: CDR1 SQVTM, CDR2 ANQGSEA. This CDR3 has 15 amino acids. CDR3 region: CSVGSTAPGRETQYF. DNA for the CDR3: TGCAGCGTTGGCAGCACAGCTCCAGGGCGGGAGACCCAGTACTTC.

This chain joins TRBV12-3 or TRBV12-4 and TRBJ2-1; 11 bases map to TRBD2. The CDR3 runs to 16 residues. Trimming cost V 6 bases and J 8 bases; bases outside gene matches: 12. The CDR3 reads CASRSTTSGRSDEQFF. The CDR3 nucleotides are TGTGCCAGCAGGTCCACAACTAGCGGGAGATCGGATGAGCAGTTCTTC.

In its sample, this clonotype was seen a few times. The chain links TRBV9 to TRBJ2-7; D assignment may be TRBD1 or TRBD2 (7 bases each). Germline CDR1 reads SGDLS; CDR2 reads YYNGEE. Deletions cut 2 bases from V and 3 bases from J, with 24 bases between. The CDR3 totals 18 residues. The CDR3 spells CASSVPTKTGEGFYEQYF. The CDR3 nucleotides read TGTGCCAGCAGCGTTCCGACCAAAACAGGGGAGGGCTTCTACGAGCAGTACTTC.

V gene TRBV24-1 combines with J gene TRBJ2-1, with D possibly TRBD2 on 6 matching bases. Germline values: CDR1 KGHDR, CDR2 SFDVKD. V was trimmed by 3 bases and J by 2 bases, leaving 13 bases between them. The CDR3 is 16 amino acids. The CDR3 DNA reads as TGTGCCACCAGTGATGCGGGACCGAGAACCTACAATGAGCAGTTCTTC. Protein sequence: CATSDAGPRTYNEQFF.

This clonotype was observed a few times. The chain couples TRBV20-1 to TRBJ2-1; perhaps TRBD1 as D (6 bases). The CDR3 is made up of 16 amino acids. The V end lost 0 bases, the J end lost 2 bases, and 14 bases lay between the germline ends. CDR1 and CDR2 from the germline V gene are DFQATT and SNEGSKA (reference sequence). The CDR3 loop is CSARDFRGPAYNEQFF. CDR3 nucleotides: TGCAGTGCTAGAGACTTCAGGGGACCCGCCTACAATGAGCAGTTCTTC.

This sequence joins TRBV2 and TRBJ2-7, with 9 bases that match TRBD2. The CDR3 has 13 residues. Germline assignment: CDR1 SNHLY and CDR2 FYNNEI. V lost 7 bases and J lost 3; bases outside the gene matches: 4. The CDR3 is CASTGTSRYEQYF. The CDR3 DNA is TGTGCCAGCACCGGGACTAGCCGCTACGAGCAGTACTTC.

This clonotype was seen repeatedly, ten times or more. This chain links TRBV4-2 with TRBJ2-3, with D hard to call. The CDR3 is 15 amino acids. V dropped 4 bases and J dropped 6 bases, with 17 bases sitting between them. Germline CDR1 LGHNA, CDR2 YNFKEQ. Here the CDR3 reads CASSPVGSSGDTQYF. DNA for the CDR3: TGTGCCAGCAGCCCAGTAGGTTCTTCTGGGGATACGCAGTATTTT.

For this clonotype: Possible read error: a much larger clone is one base away. The chain has TRBV12-3 or TRBV12-4 and TRBJ1-1; D is unresolved. The germline V and J ends were trimmed by 7 bases and 1 base, with 16 bases remaining between them. CDR3 length equals 15 residues. CDR3 loop: CASTVSGVGNTEAFF. Written as DNA, the CDR3 is TGTGCCAGCACCGTAAGCGGTGTAGGGAACACTGAAGCTTTCTTT.